The next 30 T cell receptor beta chains were all read from a single sample in a study of blood T cell repertoires in COVID-19. The protocol was immunoSEQ multiplex PCR, while the TCRdb copy is restricted to in-frame clones and leaves out a portion. The sample consists of roughly 80,000 clones, approximately 88% of them appearing once. Sequenced material: peripheral blood. All receptors derive from a middle-aged man with active COVID-19.

This chain links TRBV29-1 with TRBJ1-2; 7 bases are shared with TRBD1. Germline-derived CDR1 and CDR2 are SQVTM and ANQGSEA. The CDR3 loop spans 13 amino acids. J gave up 5 bases and V 4 bases, and 7 bases lay outside the gene matches. The CDR3, as DNA: TGCAGCGTTGGAGGGGGCGGCCGTTATGGCTACACCTTC. Translation: CSVGGGGRYGYTF.

This clone was counted only a few times. The CDR3 bases are TGTGCCAGTAGTATCCAAGTGGGTAGGACAGGGAGTAACAATGAGCAGTTCTTC. It codes for CASSIQVGRTGSNNEQFF. The V gene is TRBV19, the J gene TRBJ2-1; 8 bases align to TRBD1. Germline lookup yields CDR1 LNHDA and CDR2 SQIVND (reference sequence). Trimming took 3 bases from V and 5 from J; bases not matched to a gene: 15. There are 18 residues in the CDR3.

V usage is TRBV7-2 and J usage is TRBJ2-7; 13 bases are a match to TRBD2. The junction had 1 base not matched to a gene; V was cut back by 2 bases and J by 3 bases. The germline V gene encodes CDR1 SGHTA and CDR2 FQGNSA. CDR3 length: 15 amino acids. The DNA of the CDR3 is TGTGCCAGCAGCTTAAGGACTAGCGGGAGCTACGAGCAGTACTTC. This translates into CASSLRTSGSYEQYF.

The V call is TRBV6-5, the J call TRBJ1-1, with D hard to call. The CDR3 covers 13 residues. Germline CDR1 reads MNHEY; CDR2 reads SVGAGI. Between the trimmed V and J ends, which lost 3 bases and 1 base, there was a span of 6 bases. CDR3 residues: CASSYKRNTEAFF. CDR3 sequence (DNA): TGTGCCAGCAGTTATAAGCGGAACACTGAAGCTTTCTTT.

This clone was detected only once. The rearrangement links TRBV11-2 to TRBJ2-3; 8 bases align to TRBD2. Germline V CDR1 and CDR2: SGHAT, FQNNGV. J lost 0 bases, V lost 2 bases, and 4 bases had no gene match. CDR3 length equals 16 residues. The CDR3 sequence is CASSLRAGVSTDTQYF. CDR3 bases: TGTGCCAGCAGCTTACGAGCGGGAGTGAGCACAGATACGCAGTATTTT.

CDR3 loop: CSGRTSGGTDTQYF. In nucleotides, the CDR3 is TGCAGCGGACGGACTAGCGGGGGAACAGATACGCAGTATTTT. The chain links TRBV29-1 to TRBJ2-3; 13 bases are shared with TRBD2. This CDR3 spans 14 amino acids. Germline CDR1 and CDR2: SQVTM and ANQGSEA. The ends lost 7 bases at V and 3 bases at J; junction bases unmatched: 4.

This clone has more than one count but fewer than ten. This chain links TRBV25-1 with TRBJ2-7; D gene ambiguous. Germline CDR1 is MGHDK and CDR2 is SYGVNS. Trimming took off 6 bases at V and 1 base at J, with 4 bases between the two ends. The CDR3 is 11 residues long. The CDR3 loop reads CASRSSYEQYF. The CDR3 DNA reads TGTGCCAGCAGGAGTTCCTACGAGCAGTACTTC.

The chain employs TRBV19 and TRBJ2-1, with D possibly being TRBD2 (6 bases). The CDR3 sequence is 15 residues long. Deletions cut 8 bases from V and 0 bases from J, with 14 bases between. Per germline, CDR1 LNHDA and CDR2 SQIVND (reference sequence). The CDR3 bases are TGTGCCAGTGGGCGGGGCGGAAGCTCCTACAATGAGCAGTTCTTC. Translation gives CASGRGGSSYNEQFF. The full variable domain, with the rest looked up from reference TRBV19 and TRBJ2-1, is DGGITQSPKYLFRKEGQNVTLSCEQNLNHDAMYWYRQDPGQGLRLIYYSQIVNDFQKGDIAEGYSVSREKKESFPLTVTSAQKNPTAFYLCASGRGGSSYNEQFFGPGTRLTVL.

V gene TRBV18 combines with J gene TRBJ2-3; the D gene is possibly TRBD2 (5 bases). Germline V lookup: CDR1 KGHSH, CDR2 LQKENI. CDR3 length: 15 amino acids. V lost 3 bases and J 0 bases, leaving 10 bases between the germline ends. CDR3 nucleotides: TGTGCCAGCTCACCGCCGGGATTTAGCACAGATACGCAGTATTTT. It codes for CASSPPGFSTDTQYF.

The rearrangement joins TRBV5-4 to TRBJ2-2, with D possibly being TRBD1 (5 bases). CDR3 size: 12 residues. Germline CDR1 and CDR2: SGHNT and YYREEE (reference sequence). CDR3 in DNA: TGTGCAACACATGACAGATCCGGGGAGCTGTTTTTT. Translated: CATHDRSGELFF.

This clone has a single count. The chain uses TRBV11-2 and TRBJ2-1, with 8 bases identical to TRBD1. CDR3 length: 15 residues. With 5 bases clipped from V and 2 bases from J, the junction kept 5 bases outside the gene matches. Looked up from germline, CDR1 is SGHAT and CDR2 is FQNNGV. The CDR3 is CASSPGQEPYNEQFF. The CDR3 region has the DNA TGTGCCAGCAGCCCGGGACAGGAACCCTACAATGAGCAGTTCTTC.

The chain links TRBV5-4 to TRBJ2-5; 7 nucleotides agree with TRBD2. This CDR3 has 14 amino acids. Trimming took 4 bases from V and 3 from J; bases not matched to a gene: 6. Germline assignment: CDR1 SGHNT and CDR2 YYREEE (reference sequence). The CDR3 spells CASSVSGVEETQYF. The DNA of the CDR3 is TGTGCCAGCAGCGTGAGCGGGGTGGAAGAGACCCAGTACTTC. Combining the CDR3 with reference TRBV5-4 and TRBJ2-5 gives the whole variable domain ETGVTQSPTHLIKTRGQQVTLRCSSQSGHNTVSWYQQALGQGPQFIFQYYREEENGRGNFPPRFSGLQFPNYSSELNVNALELDDSALYLCASSVSGVEETQYFGPGTRLLVL.

The chain carries TRBV11-2 and TRBJ2-2, with D unclear. CDR3 length: 14 residues. V lost 5 bases to trimming and J lost 5 bases, with 12 bases between them. CDR1 and CDR2 (germline): SGHAT, FQNNGV. The CDR3 loop reads CASSPTRNTGELFF. The CDR3, as DNA: TGTGCCAGCAGCCCCACTCGAAATACCGGGGAGCTGTTTTTT.

This clone has more than one count but fewer than ten. V and J are TRBV19 and TRBJ1-1; the D gene is possibly TRBD1 (6 bases). V was trimmed by 6 bases and J by 4 bases, leaving 12 bases between them. The germline V gene has CDR1 LNHDA and CDR2 SQIVND (reference sequence). The CDR3 totals 13 residues. CDR3 sequence (DNA): TGTGCCAGTAGCAGGGGTTCGGGCACTGAAGCTTTCTTT. This encodes CASSRGSGTEAFF.

This chain joins TRBV3-1 (or the pseudogene TRBV3-2) and TRBJ1-1; the D gene is possibly TRBD1 (5 bases). From germline, CDR1 is LGHDT and CDR2 YNNKEL (reference sequence). The V and J ends lost 0 bases and 4 bases respectively, with 12 bases between them. This CDR3 comprises 15 residues. In DNA form, the CDR3 reads TGTGCCAGCAGCCAAGAGTTTTGGGGGGGCACTGAAGCTTTCTTT. As protein: CASSQEFWGGTEAFF.

This chain connects TRBV5-4 to TRBJ2-7, with 9 bases that match TRBD1. This CDR3 contains 15 residues. The junction had 11 bases not matched to a gene; V was cut back by 4 bases and J by 6 bases. Germline lookup yields CDR1 SGHNT and CDR2 YYREEE (reference sequence). Here the CDR3 DNA reads TGTGCCAGCAGCAAGCCGGGACAGGGAGGAAGCGAGCAGTACTTC. It translates to CASSKPGQGGSEQYF.

The chain's CDR3 is CASSLSSTKDTQYF. The CDR3 DNA reads TGTGCCAGCAGCTTGAGTAGCACTAAGGATACGCAGTATTTT. The J gene is TRBJ2-3, the V gene TRBV5-4; D not certain. V gave up 1 base and J gave up 6 bases, with 12 bases separating them. Germline V gene sequence: CDR1 SGHNT, CDR2 YYREEE (reference sequence). The CDR3 is 14 residues long.

This chain joins TRBV18 and TRBJ1-1; D gene ambiguous. The CDR3 has 16 residues. Germline V gene data show CDR1 as KGHSH and CDR2 as LQKENI. V was pared by 0 bases and J by 0 bases, with 11 bases between. The CDR3 sequence: CASSPPRRRLNTEAFF. As DNA, the CDR3 is TGTGCCAGCTCACCACCCCGGAGACGATTGAACACTGAAGCTTTCTTT. Full variable domain (outside the CDR3, taken from reference TRBV18 and TRBJ1-1): NAGVMQNPRHLVRRRGQEARLRCSPMKGHSHVYWYRQLPEEGLKFMVYLQKENIIDESGMPKERFSAEFPKEGPSILRIQQVVRGDSAAYFCASSPPRRRLNTEAFFGQGTRLTVV.

The rearrangement uses TRBV19 and TRBJ2-3, with 13 bases fitting TRBD2. Germline V gene lookup returns CDR1 LNHDA and CDR2 SQIVND (reference sequence). The CDR3 is 15 residues long. The junction had 5 bases not matched to a gene; V was cut back by 6 bases and J by 5 bases. CDR3: CASSSGLAGVDTQYF. DNA for the CDR3: TGTGCCAGTAGCTCAGGACTAGCGGGAGTAGATACGCAGTATTTT.

The chain employs TRBV11-2 and TRBJ2-3, with 9 bases fitting TRBD2. Looked up from germline, CDR1 is SGHAT and CDR2 is FQNNGV. The V segment lost 1 base and the J segment 2 bases; nucleotides outside the gene matches: 4. The CDR3 is 16 residues long. Written as DNA, the CDR3 is TGTGCCAGCAGCTTAGGCCCTAGCGGGGCCACAGATACGCAGTATTTT. This codes for CASSLGPSGATDTQYF.

This sequence joins TRBV3-1 (or the pseudogene TRBV3-2) and TRBJ2-4; 10 bases map to TRBD2. CDR3 size: 15 residues. Trimming at V came to 3 bases and at J to 12 bases, leaving 11 bases not matched to a gene. Germline V gives CDR1 LGHDT, CDR2 YNNKEL (reference sequence). The CDR3 DNA is TGTGCCAGCAGCCAGGGGAGCGGGAGGGAAATGGGTCAGTACTTC. Protein: CASSQGSGREMGQYF.

This clone was recorded only once. The V call is TRBV18, the J call TRBJ1-2, with no clear D. There are 15 residues in the CDR3. CDR1 is KGHSH, CDR2 LQKENI, per germline. V lost 6 bases and J 6 bases, leaving 20 bases between the germline ends. The CDR3 reads CASSQTTGSQNGYTF. CDR3 nucleotide sequence: TGTGCCAGCTCGCAGACCACGGGATCCCAAAATGGCTACACCTTC. The full variable domain, completed using reference TRBV18 and TRBJ1-2, is NAGVMQNPRHLVRRRGQEARLRCSPMKGHSHVYWYRQLPEEGLKFMVYLQKENIIDESGMPKERFSAEFPKEGPSILRIQQVVRGDSAAYFCASSQTTGSQNGYTFGSGTRLTVV.

J is TRBJ2-6 and V is TRBV19; unclear D gene. This CDR3 is 15 amino acids long. CDR1 and CDR2 (germline): LNHDA, SQIVND (reference sequence). Trimming took off 3 bases at V and 0 bases at J, with 6 bases between the two ends. Here the CDR3 reads CASSISVSGANVLTF. The CDR3, as DNA: TGTGCCAGTAGTATCTCGGTCTCTGGGGCCAACGTCCTGACTTTC. The full variable domain, with the rest looked up from reference TRBV19 and TRBJ2-6, is DGGITQSPKYLFRKEGQNVTLSCEQNLNHDAMYWYRQDPGQGLRLIYYSQIVNDFQKGDIAEGYSVSREKKESFPLTVTSAQKNPTAFYLCASSISVSGANVLTFGAGSRLTVL.

The chain links TRBV28 to TRBJ2-7; TRBD2 matches 13 bases. The CDR3 loop spans 15 amino acids. The V and J ends lost 6 bases and 0 bases, in that order; junction bases with no gene match: 2. Germline values: CDR1 MDHEN, CDR2 SYDVKM. The CDR3 coding sequence is TGTGCCAGCAGAGGGACTAGCGGGGACTCCTACGAGCAGTACTTC. Amino acids: CASRGTSGDSYEQYF.

This rearrangement joins TRBV28 to TRBJ2-1; TRBD2 might be the D (5 bases). CDR3 size: 12 residues. The germline V and J ends were trimmed by 3 bases and 8 bases, with 8 bases remaining between them. Germline CDR1 and CDR2: MDHEN and SYDVKM. The CDR3 coding sequence is TGTGCCAGCAGTTTGCCAGCGGATGAGCAGTTCTTC. Translating it yields CASSLPADEQFF.

The chain carries TRBV13 and TRBJ2-4, with D maybe TRBD2 (6 bases). The CDR3 is made up of 13 amino acids. The germline V and J ends were trimmed by 6 bases and 7 bases, with 13 bases remaining between them. Germline lookup yields CDR1 PRHDT and CDR2 FYEKMQ (reference sequence). CDR3 sequence (DNA): TGTGCCAGCAGTGAGGGAGGTGGGAACATTCAGTACTTC. This codes for CASSEGGGNIQYF.

The genes are TRBV19 and TRBJ2-7, with D possibly TRBD1 on 6 matching bases. Trimming took off 7 bases at V and 6 bases at J, with 22 bases between the two ends. The CDR3 sequence is 15 residues long. Germline CDR1 and CDR2: LNHDA and SQIVND (reference sequence). The CDR3 DNA reads as TGTGCCAGTACCCCTCGAGGGGGAAAGGATTCCGAGCAGTACTTC. This translates into CASTPRGGKDSEQYF.

The rearrangement links TRBV4-3 to TRBJ1-2; 8 bases are shared with TRBD1. Germline values: CDR1 LGHNA, CDR2 YSLEER. V dropped 0 bases and J dropped 4; count of bases not matched to a gene: 4. This CDR3 has 15 residues. The CDR3 bases are TGCGCCAGCAGCCAAGATTACAGGGGGGGCTATGGCTACACCTTC. It encodes CASSQDYRGGYGYTF.

The chain has TRBV5-1 and TRBJ2-7; TRBD1 matches at 8 bases. CDR1 and CDR2 (germline): SGHRS, YFSETQ. The CDR3 covers 13 residues. Germline trimming cut 3 bases from V and 4 bases from J; bases unmatched to any gene: 3. As DNA, the CDR3 is TGCGCCAGCAGCTCCACAGGGGGTTACGAGCAGTACTTC. It is translated as CASSSTGGYEQYF.

The V and J genes are TRBV13 and TRBJ1-3; TRBD1 matches at 8 bases. J was trimmed by 0 bases and V by 5 bases; bases with no gene match: 6. The CDR3 is made up of 16 amino acids. Germline CDR1 reads PRHDT; CDR2 reads FYEKMQ (reference sequence). The CDR3: CASSRTGTGSGNTIYF. The CDR3 DNA is TGTGCCAGCAGCAGGACCGGGACAGGCTCTGGAAACACCATATATTTT.